This T cell receptor beta chain was recorded in a study of human T cells and chemical hapten exposure. Original processing notes: Per-sample TCR counts ranged from roughly 20,000 to 750,000, median roughly 98,000. TCRdb called the 5' RACE reads again in MiXCR, with one record for every CDR3 protein. These V and J calls are TCRdb output, not the study's own analysis. The sample records 110,000 or so distinct CDR3 sequences, approximately 20% being singletons. As regards this clonotype: Its specificity is unknown.

This CDR3 has 16 residues. The V gene's germline CDR1 is SNHLY and CDR2 FYNNEI. V lost 4 bases to trimming and J lost 1 base; unmatched junction nucleotides: 4. Total RNA extraction was carried out from unfractionated whole blood. Study-wide findings and caveats: TCRs at high frequency, those above 1 in 1000, did not change with DPC sensitization.

V gene TRBV2 combines with J gene TRBJ2-2; 9 nucleotides align to TRBD2. This receptor was taken from a human donor in good health. The DNA of the CDR3 is TGTGCCAGCAGTGCCCCTAGCGGGATGAACACCGGGGAGCTGTTTTTT. It codes for CASSAPSGMNTGELFF.